This TCR beta chain comes out of a study of T cells in women clearing cervical HPV infection. Sequenced by immunoSEQ multiplex PCR; TCRdb stores in-frame clones only, minus some. This listing includes around 31,000 clones. Looked up from germline, CDR1 is SNHLY and CDR2 is FYNNEI. This CDR3 region has 14 residues. Trimming stripped 4 bases from V and 7 bases from J, with 14 bases between. With respect to this clone: The read finishes 3 residues shy of the CDR3 end, and the germline J gene is used to complete it.

The rearrangement joins TRBV2 to TRBJ1-5; D is undetermined. Material: blood buffy coat. The source of this sequence is a woman aged 18 to 75 with a cervical HPV16 infection that either progressed to CIN3+ or cleared (not recorded which). This CDR3 reads CASSVERVGQPQHF. Incomplete CDR3 DNA: TGTGCCAGCAGTGTCGAGAGGGTAGGGCAGCCC.